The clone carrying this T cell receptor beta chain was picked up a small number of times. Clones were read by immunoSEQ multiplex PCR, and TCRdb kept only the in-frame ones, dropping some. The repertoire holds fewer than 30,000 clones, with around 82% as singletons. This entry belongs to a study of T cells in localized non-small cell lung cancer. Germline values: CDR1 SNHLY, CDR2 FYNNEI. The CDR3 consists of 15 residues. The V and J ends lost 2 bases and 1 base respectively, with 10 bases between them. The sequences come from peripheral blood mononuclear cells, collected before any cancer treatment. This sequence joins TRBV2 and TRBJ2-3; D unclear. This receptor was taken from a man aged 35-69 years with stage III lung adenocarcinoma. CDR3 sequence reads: CASSEPRYGTDTQYF. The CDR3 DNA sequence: TGTGCCAGCAGTGAACCGCGCTACGGCACAGATACGCAGTATTTT. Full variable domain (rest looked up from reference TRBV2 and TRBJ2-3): EPEVTQTPSHQVTQMGQEVILRCVPISNHLYFYWYRQILGQKVEFLVSFYNNEISEKSEIFDDQFSVERPDGSNFTLKIRSTKLEDSAMYFCASSEPRYGTDTQYFGPGTRLTVL.